The next 20 T cell receptor beta chains were all read from a single sample in a study of CD8+ T cells in alopecia areata. Extraction and reverse transcription of RNA yielded cDNA as the sequencing template. Only in-frame clones appear in the TCRdb table, and some are missing; sequencing was by immunoSEQ multiplex PCR. The repertoire includes 100,000 to 150,000 clones, around 45% of them detected once, and 10% sits in the top ten. Material: NKG2D-low CD8+ T cells sorted from blood. The receptors stem from a human donor with alopecia areata.

V gene TRBV27 combines with J gene TRBJ2-7, with 7 bases lining up with TRBD1. The V gene's germline CDR1 is MNHEY and CDR2 SMNVEV (reference sequence). The CDR3 spans 13 residues. Germline trimming cut 10 bases from V and 4 bases from J; bases unmatched to any gene: 10. The DNA for the CDR3 is TGTGCCATCGGCCCCGGGACAGCATACGAGCAGTACTTC. This translates into CAIGPGTAYEQYF.

The CDR3 bases are TGCGCCAGCAGCTTAAGGCATCAACCTCGCTACAATGAGCAGTTCTTC. Translation gives CASSLRHQPRYNEQFF. V usage is TRBV5-1 and J usage is TRBJ2-1, with D hard to call. V lost 2 bases to trimming and J lost 3 bases, with 15 bases between them. CDR1 is SGHRS and CDR2 is YFSETQ in the germline V gene. CDR3 length equals 16 residues. The full variable domain, with the rest looked up from reference TRBV5-1 and TRBJ2-1, is KAGVTQTPRYLIKTRGQQVTLSCSPISGHRSVSWYQQTPGQGLQFLFEYFSETQRNKGNFPGRFSGRQFSNSRSEMNVSTLELGDSALYLCASSLRHQPRYNEQFFGPGTRLTVL.

The chain has TRBV28 and TRBJ1-5; TRBD1 matches at 9 bases. CDR1 MDHEN and CDR2 SYDVKM come from the germline V gene. The CDR3 consists of 15 residues. After removal of 3 bases from V and 5 bases from J, the junction contained 5 bases not matched to a gene. The CDR3 DNA reads TGTGCCAGCAGTTTGCACAGGGGGCTGGATCAGCCCCAGCATTTT. Translating it yields CASSLHRGLDQPQHF.

This clone was found a few times. The genes are TRBV29-1 and TRBJ1-1; D is uncertain. The length of the CDR3 is 13 residues. Germline V gene lookup returns CDR1 SQVTM and CDR2 ANQGSEA. Trimming took off 1 base at V and 0 bases at J, with 6 bases between the two ends. CDR3 nucleotide sequence: TGCAGCGTTGAAGGTCAGATGAACACTGAAGCTTTCTTT. Translating it yields CSVEGQMNTEAFF.

The chain employs TRBV5-6 and TRBJ1-5; the D gene is possibly TRBD1 (5 bases). Trimming took off 0 bases at V and 3 bases at J, with 10 bases between the two ends. The CDR3 is 15 amino acids. CDR1 and CDR2 from the germline V gene are SGHDT and YYEEEE. CDR3 DNA: TGTGCCAGCAGCTTGGGAGGGGCTTACAATCAGCCCCAGCATTTT. This translates into CASSLGGAYNQPQHF.

V and J are TRBV29-1 and TRBJ2-2; tentatively, D is TRBD1 or TRBD2 (6 bases each). V lost 7 bases and J 8 bases, leaving 11 bases between the germline ends. Germline V gives CDR1 SQVTM, CDR2 ANQGSEA. The CDR3 consists of 11 residues. The CDR3 DNA follows: TGCAGCGGAAGGGGGGCAGGGGAGCTGTTTTTT. Its protein is CSGRGAGELFF.

The chain couples TRBV4-1 to TRBJ2-7; 11 bases are shared with TRBD1. The CDR3 totals 16 residues. The V and J ends lost 0 bases and 6 bases, in that order; junction bases with no gene match: 7. The germline V gene has CDR1 MGHRA and CDR2 YSYEKL. The CDR3 DNA reads TGCGCCAGCAGCCAAGAAAGGGGACAGGGGGATTCCGAGCAGTACTTC. This codes for CASSQERGQGDSEQYF.

This chain links TRBV13 with TRBJ2-7; D is undetermined. V dropped 1 base and J dropped 12 bases, with 10 bases sitting between them. The CDR3 spans 11 residues. The germline CDR1 and CDR2 sequences are PRHDT and FYEKMQ (reference sequence). The CDR3 sequence is CASSLEGSPYF. The CDR3 nucleotides are TGTGCCAGCAGCTTAGAAGGGTCGCCGTACTTC.

Turning to this clone: This specimen includes other DNA sequences encoding the same CDR3. The genes are TRBV7-9 and TRBJ2-5, with D uncertain. The length of the CDR3 is 12 residues. V lost 3 bases to trimming and J lost 2 bases, with 4 bases between them. CDR1 and CDR2 from the germline V gene are SEHNR and FQNEAQ (reference sequence). The CDR3 sequence: CASSLGQETQYF. The CDR3 nucleotides read TGTGCCAGCAGCTTGGGGCAAGAGACCCAGTACTTC.

There are a few counts of this clone. J is TRBJ2-6 and V is TRBV10-3; D uncertain. Germline lookup yields CDR1 ENHRY and CDR2 SYGVKD. V lost 0 bases, J lost 0 bases, and 6 bases lay in between. This CDR3 region has 16 residues. The CDR3 bases are TGTGCCATCAGTGAGTCGGTCGGCTCTGGGGCCAACGTCCTGACTTTC. Translated, it gives CAISESVGSGANVLTF.

V gene TRBV29-1 combines with J gene TRBJ1-1; 7 bases align to TRBD1. With 4 bases clipped from V and 4 bases from J, the junction kept 6 bases outside the gene matches. Germline V gene sequence: CDR1 SQVTM, CDR2 ANQGSEA. The CDR3 sequence is 13 residues long. CDR3 sequence reads: CSVVIGGGTEAFF. CDR3 in DNA: TGCAGCGTTGTAATAGGGGGCGGCACTGAAGCTTTCTTT.

The gene calls are TRBV29-1 and TRBJ1-1; D uncertain. The V and J ends lost 0 bases and 1 base respectively, with 12 bases between them. This CDR3 region has 15 residues. Looked up from germline, CDR1 is SQVTM and CDR2 is ANQGSEA. This CDR3 reads CSVEDFGGKNTEAFF. The CDR3 DNA reads as TGCAGCGTTGAAGATTTCGGCGGGAAGAACACTGAAGCTTTCTTT.

This clone was counted only a few times. Distinct nucleotide sequences in the sample also encode this CDR3. The rearrangement uses TRBV14 and TRBJ2-7; TRBD2 might be the D (5 bases). Trimming removed 1 base at V and 7 bases at J, with 5 bases between. The CDR3 is 11 residues long. Germline CDR1 is SGHDN and CDR2 is FVKESK. CDR3 residues: CASSQGGEQYF. The CDR3 nucleotides read TGTGCCAGCAGCCAAGGCGGGGAGCAGTACTTC. Complete variable domain (other parts from reference TRBV14 and TRBJ2-7): EAGVTQFPSHSVIEKGQTVTLRCDPISGHDNLYWYRRVMGKEIKFLLHFVKESKQDESGMPNNRFLAERTGGTYSTLKVQPAELEDSGVYFCASSQGGEQYFGPGTRLTVT.

This chain joins TRBV30 and TRBJ2-1; no firm D call. CDR1 and CDR2 from the germline V gene are GTSNPN and SVGIG (reference sequence). V gave up 0 bases and J gave up 6 bases, with 12 bases separating them. This CDR3 has 14 residues. The CDR3 nucleotides are TGTGCCTGGAGTGTCTGGTCGGAGCCCAATGAGCAGTTCTTC. Encoded protein: CAWSVWSEPNEQFF.

This clone was detected once. The V gene is TRBV4-1, the J gene TRBJ1-1, with a weak D call TRBD1 (5 bases). V was cut by 3 bases and J by 1 base, with 9 bases left in between. This CDR3 is 14 amino acids long. Germline assignment: CDR1 MGHRA and CDR2 YSYEKL. CDR3 in amino acids: CASSQQGSNTEAFF. The CDR3 DNA reads as TGCGCCAGCAGCCAGCAGGGTTCGAACACTGAAGCTTTCTTT.

The rearrangement uses TRBV4-3 and TRBJ1-5; D unclear. This CDR3 contains 14 residues. Germline lookup yields CDR1 LGHNA and CDR2 YSLEER. Trimming shortened V by 6 bases and J by 7 bases, and 16 bases separated the two germline ends. The CDR3 DNA sequence: TGCGCCAGCAGTCTAGGTATTTCCGGGCAGCCCCAGCATTTT. Encoded protein: CASSLGISGQPQHF.

This clone occurred a few times. This rearrangement joins TRBV6-1 to TRBJ1-1; no clear D gene. The CDR3 extends over 13 amino acids. The germline V and J ends were trimmed by 5 bases and 1 base, with 8 bases remaining between them. Germline values: CDR1 MNHNS, CDR2 SASEGT. The CDR3 region is CASSRTENTEAFF. For the CDR3, the DNA is TGTGCCAGCAGTAGGACGGAGAACACTGAAGCTTTCTTT.

The chain joins TRBV29-1 to TRBJ2-7; 10 bases line up with TRBD1. The J segment lost 3 bases and the V segment lost 4 bases, leaving 9 bases of the junction unmatched. Germline CDR1 reads SQVTM; CDR2 reads ANQGSEA. This CDR3 is 15 amino acids long. CDR3 DNA sequence: TGCAGCGTTGGAGGGTCCTGGGACAGGGGCTACGAGCAGTACTTC. Residues: CSVGGSWDRGYEQYF.

The table lists this clone with a few counts. The junction departs from germline at one end; a sequencing error may be responsible. V gene TRBV4-3 combines with J gene TRBJ2-7; 12 bases map to TRBD1. CDR3 length: 15 residues. Germline lookup yields CDR1 LGHNA and CDR2 YSLEER. CDR3 coding DNA: TGCGCCAGCAGCCAAGAATCGGGACAGGGGGCGCCAAGAGCTTTC. Its translation: CASSQESGQGAPRAF.

V is TRBV30 and J is TRBJ1-1, with a weak D call TRBD1 (5 bases). CDR3 length equals 11 residues. The V gene lost 6 bases and the J gene lost 7 bases, with 12 bases spanning the gap. Looked up from germline, CDR1 is GTSNPN and CDR2 is SVGIG (reference sequence). The CDR3 protein is CACSDTNEAFF. CDR3 DNA: TGTGCCTGCTCGGACACTAATGAAGCTTTCTTT.